This TCR beta chain comes out of a study of T cell responses to AZD1222 COVID-19 vaccine. The repertoire was sequenced with immunoSEQ multiplex PCR; TCRdb's copy has only in-frame clones and lacks some. The table has fewer than 130,000 clones, nearly 90% seen once. The sample was peripheral blood, taken on day 0 of AZD1222 vaccination. This TCR derives from an adult in good health.

The CDR3 region is CASSTSGYQETQYF. CDR3 in DNA: TGTGCCAGCAGCACTAGCGGATACCAAGAGACCCAGTACTTC. J is TRBJ2-5 and V is TRBV5-6; TRBD2 matches 8 bases. The CDR3 is 14 amino acids. Germline lookup yields CDR1 SGHDT and CDR2 YYEEEE. V gave up 4 bases and J gave up 0 bases; unmatched junction bases: 2.